This T cell receptor (beta chain) was found in a study of T cell responses to AZD1222 COVID-19 vaccine. Clones were sequenced by immunoSEQ multiplex PCR, and TCRdb holds only the in-frame ones, with some missing. The profile shows approximately 150,000 clones, roughly 90% of them singletons. Germline V CDR1 and CDR2: SGHRS, YFSETQ. The CDR3 has 13 residues. The germline V and J ends were trimmed by 4 bases and 0 bases, with 7 bases remaining between them. Regarding the study as a whole: Seropositive AZD1222 recipients at baseline numbered only six or seven. Distributed over spike, vaccine-associated CD4 TCRs predominated at 160-218 and 743-854. Targeting of unmutated variant regions was reportedly seen in nearly half of spike-specific TCRs. Clonal diversity may have been underestimated in mostly white British donors.

Details on this clone: Its specificity is not known.

The sample was peripheral blood, taken on day 0 of AZD1222 vaccination. The receptor was isolated from an adult in good health. V is TRBV5-1 and J is TRBJ1-1; D unresolved. The CDR3 spells CASSRSMNTEAFF. DNA for the CDR3: TGCGCCAGCAGCAGGTCGATGAACACTGAAGCTTTCTTT.